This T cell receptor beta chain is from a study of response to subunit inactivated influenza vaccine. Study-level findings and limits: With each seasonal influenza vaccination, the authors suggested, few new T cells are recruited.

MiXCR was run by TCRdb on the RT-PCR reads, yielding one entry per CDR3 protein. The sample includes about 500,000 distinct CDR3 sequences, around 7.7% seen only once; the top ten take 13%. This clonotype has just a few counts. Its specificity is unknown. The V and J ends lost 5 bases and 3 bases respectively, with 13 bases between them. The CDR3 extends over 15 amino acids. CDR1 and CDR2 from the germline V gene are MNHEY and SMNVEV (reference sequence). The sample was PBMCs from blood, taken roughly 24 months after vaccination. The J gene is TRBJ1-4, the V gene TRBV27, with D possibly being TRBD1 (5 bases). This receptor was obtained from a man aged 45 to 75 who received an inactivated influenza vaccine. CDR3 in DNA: TGTGCCAGCAGTCCCCGGGGGTGGCCTAATGAAAAACTGTTTTTT. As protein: CASSPRGWPNEKLFF.